Listed below are T cell receptor beta chains from one sample, sequenced in a study of CD8+ T cells in alopecia areata. TCRdb's table, derived via immunoSEQ multiplex PCR, lists solely in-frame clones and lacks some. The sample yields about 99,000 clones, roughly 50% seen once. The source material was CD4+ T cells sorted from blood. The receptor set was obtained from a human donor in good health. The CDR3 runs from the conserved cysteine through the conserved F or W. A D gene is named only where the DNA matches it firmly. A clone size is listed for some rows: how often the clone was seen (once, few, many), or a class if it is expanded.

>TRBJ1-1|NA|TRBV5-1|13|NA
TGCGCCAGCAGCTTCAGGGAGAACACTGAAGCTTTCTTT
CASSFRENTEAFF
>TRBJ1-2|NA|TRBV4-1|16|NA
TGCGCCAGCAGCCCAAGAGACATCCACCCCGGTGGTGGCTACACCTTC
CASSPRDIHPGGGYTF
>TRBJ1-2|NA|TRBV29-1|14|NA
TGCAGCGTGGGCCTCCTGAGAGAGGACTATGGCTACACCTTC
CSVGLLREDYGYTF
>TRBJ2-7|NA|TRBV5-4|13|NA
TGTGCCAGCAGCATTGACAGGACCTACGAGCAGTACTTC
CASSIDRTYEQYF
>TRBJ1-6|few|TRBV19|14|TRBD1
TGTGCCAGCCTAGGGACAGGGAATAATTCACCCCTCCACTTT
CASLGTGNNSPLHF
>TRBJ1-2|few|TRBV28|12|NA
TGTGCCGCCCTCCAGGAGGGATATGGCTACACCTTC
CAALQEGYGYTF
>TRBJ1-2|NA|TRBV30|13|NA
TGTGCCTGGAGTCTCTCGATGGGCTATGGCTACACCTTC
CAWSLSMGYGYTF
>TRBJ1-6|few|TRBV10-3|15|NA
TGTGCCATCAGCGAAACTTCTGGGAATAATTCACCCCTCCACTTT
CAISETSGNNSPLHF
>TRBJ2-5|few|TRBV7-7|15|TRBD1
TGTGCTAGCAGTTACACCGGGACAGGGTCGGAGACCCAGTACTTC
CASSYTGTGSETQYF
>TRBJ1-6|NA|TRBV6-5|14|NA
TGTGCCAGCAGTTACTTAGGGGGGAGTTCACCCCTCCACTTT
CASSYLGGSSPLHF
>TRBJ2-3|few|TRBV6-5|16|TRBD1
TGTGCCAGCAGTTACACGGGGACAGGGCGCACAGATACGCAGTATTTT
CASSYTGTGRTDTQYF
>TRBJ2-6|NA|TRBV28|17|TRBD1
TGTGCCAGCAGTTCTGACAGGGGGAGCTCTGGGGCCAACGTCCTGACTTTC
CASSSDRGSSGANVLTF
>TRBJ2-4|NA|TRBV7-8|15|TRBD1
TGTGCCAGCAGCTCGGGACAGTTAGCCAAAAACATTCAGTACTTC
CASSSGQLAKNIQYF
>TRBJ2-7|many|TRBV5-1|16|TRBD2
TGCGCCAGCAGCACAGGCCTAGCGGGGGGGCTTGACGAGCAGTACTTC
CASSTGLAGGLDEQYF
>TRBJ1-1|once|TRBV28|14|NA
TGTGCCAGCAGCAAGCACGTCCAAGGCGCTGAAGCTTTCTTT
CASSKHVQGAEAFF
>TRBJ1-5|few|TRBV5-6|13|NA
TGTGCCAGCAGCTTCACCCCTAATCAGCCCCAGCATTTT
CASSFTPNQPQHF
>TRBJ2-3|NA|TRBV6-6|14|NA
TGTGCCAGCAGTGGGACATCTAGCACAGATACGCAGTATTTT
CASSGTSSTDTQYF
>TRBJ2-7|NA|TRBV29-1|13|NA
TGCAGCGTCGGAGGGACAGCAACCTACGAGCAGTACTTC
CSVGGTATYEQYF
>TRBJ1-3|NA|TRBV10-3|14|NA
TGTGCCATCAGTGGTCGGGCTATTTCGGACACCATATATTTT
CAISGRAISDTIYF
>TRBJ1-2|few|TRBV7-2|15|NA
TGTGCCAGCAGCTCAACCGCCGACAGGAACTATGGCTACACCTTC
CASSSTADRNYGYTF
>TRBJ2-5|NA|TRBV7-2|13|NA
TGTGCCAGCAGCTTAGGCCAGGGAGAGACCCAGTACTTC
CASSLGQGETQYF
>TRBJ2-7|few|TRBV29-1|12|TRBD2
TGCAGCGTTGGGTCTAGCGGCTACGAGCAGTACTTC
CSVGSSGYEQYF
>TRBJ1-1|NA|TRBV25-1|15|TRBD1
TGTGCCAGCAGTCAACCGGGACAGGGGAACACTGAAGCTTTCTTT
CASSQPGQGNTEAFF
>TRBJ1-2|few|TRBV30|13|NA
TGTGCCTGGAGTCTGGATAACAACTATGGCTACACCTTC
CAWSLDNNYGYTF
>TRBJ1-4|NA|TRBV9|15|NA
TGTGCCAGCAGCGTAGCTTTGGGGTATAGTGAAAAACTGTTTTTT
CASSVALGYSEKLFF
>TRBJ2-1|NA|TRBV29-1|16|TRBD2
TGCAGCGTTGAAAGACTAGCGGGGACTCTATACAATGAGCAGTTCTTC
CSVERLAGTLYNEQFF
>TRBJ2-7|few|TRBV10-2|12|TRBD2
TGCGCCAGCAGGAGCGGGGCATACGAGCAGTACTTC
CASRSGAYEQYF
>TRBJ1-4|NA|TRBV4-2|17|TRBD1
TGTGCCAGCAGCCCTAGGCACAGGGGAGGGGGGGATGAAAAACTGTTTTTT
CASSPRHRGGGDEKLFF
>TRBJ1-6|NA|TRBV2|14|TRBD1
TGTGCCAGCAGCGCGACAGGGTCGAATTCACCCCTCCACTTT
CASSATGSNSPLHF
>TRBJ2-7|NA|TRBV10-3|13|NA
TGTGCCTCCCGGACGGGGGTGGGGGACGAGCAGTACTTC
CASRTGVGDEQYF
>TRBJ2-7|few|TRBV4-2|15|NA
TGTGCCAGCAGCCAAGCAGGGGTCCAGTCCTACGAGCAGTACTTC
CASSQAGVQSYEQYF
>TRBJ1-4|NA|TRBV25-1|16|TRBD1
TGTGCCAGCAGTGGGCGCGACAGGGCAACTAATGAAAAACTGTTTTTT
CASSGRDRATNEKLFF
>TRBJ2-3|once|TRBV27|16|TRBD2
TGTGCCAGCAGTTTTAGCCTAGCGGGGACGGCGGATACGCAGTATTTT
CASSFSLAGTADTQYF
>TRBJ2-2|NA|TRBV30|14|NA
TGTGCCTGGAGTGCATACAGGGACACCGGGGAGCTGTTTTTT
CAWSAYRDTGELFF
>TRBJ2-2|once|TRBV12-5|17|TRBD1
TGTGCTAGTGGTTCAGTAGTGGGACAGAAAAACACCGGGGAGCTGTTTTTT
CASGSVVGQKNTGELFF
>TRBJ2-7|NA|TRBV30|14|NA
TGTGCCTGGAGTGTCCCAGGGAGCTCCTACGAGCAGTACTTC
CAWSVPGSSYEQYF
>TRBJ2-5|NA|TRBV29-1|12|TRBD1
TGCAGCCTGAGGGGGCACGGGGAGACCCAGTACTTC
CSLRGHGETQYF
>TRBJ2-3|few|TRBV5-1|15|TRBD2
TGCGCCAGCAGCCCCACTAGCGGGGGGGCAAATACGCAGTATTTT
CASSPTSGGANTQYF
>TRBJ2-7|NA|TRBV18|14|TRBD1
TGTGCCAGCTCACCAGGACAGGGGATGTACGAGCAGTACTTC
CASSPGQGMYEQYF
>TRBJ2-5|NA|TRBV7-2|14|NA
TGTGCCAGCAGCTACGGAGGGGGGGGAGAGACCCAGTACTTC
CASSYGGGGETQYF
>TRBJ2-6|few|TRBV5-1|15|NA
TGCGCCAGCAGCTCGACAGGCTCTGGGGCCAACGTCCTGACTTTC
CASSSTGSGANVLTF
>TRBJ1-6|many|TRBV2|14|NA
TGTGCCAGCAGGGGAAGGGCTTATAATTCACCCCTCCACTTT
CASRGRAYNSPLHF